The 21 T cell receptor beta chains below all came from one sample that was sequenced in a study of cytomegalovirus exposure and HLA in healthy donors. A multiplex PCR was run with 60 Vbeta primers and 13 Jbeta primers. Profiled with immunoSEQ multiplex PCR; TCRdb holds only in-frame clones, not every one. The data show roughly 240,000 clones, roughly 78% seen once. The sample was PBMCs. These receptors originate from a boy aged 5 to 17 in good health and CMV-seronegative.

This clone has only a few counts. The genes are TRBV28 and TRBJ2-7; TRBD2 matches 10 bases. The junction had 3 bases not matched to a gene; V was cut back by 4 bases and J by 6 bases. Per the germline V gene, CDR1 is MDHEN and CDR2 is SYDVKM. The CDR3 is made up of 13 amino acids. For the CDR3, the DNA is TGTGCCAGCAGTTCTAGCGGGAGAGGCGAGCAGTACTTC. Protein: CASSSSGRGEQYF.

V and J are TRBV7-9 and TRBJ2-1, with 7 nucleotides matching TRBD1. CDR1 is SEHNR, CDR2 FQNEAQ, per germline (reference sequence). J gave up 7 bases and V 4 bases, and 7 bases lay outside the gene matches. The CDR3 contains 14 residues. DNA for the CDR3: TGTGCCAGCAGCTCCTTGAGGGGGCGGAATGAGCAGTTCTTC. Translating it yields CASSSLRGRNEQFF.

The V call is TRBV6-4, the J call TRBJ2-3; 9 bases are shared with TRBD2. Germline lookup yields CDR1 MRHNA and CDR2 SNTAGT. J gave up 5 bases and V 8 bases, and 5 bases lay outside the gene matches. The length of the CDR3 is 13 residues. CDR3 loop: CASGWTSEDTQYF. The DNA of the CDR3 is TGTGCCAGCGGGTGGACTAGCGAAGATACGCAGTATTTT.

The chain combines TRBV19 with TRBJ2-7, with 10 bases matching TRBD2. Trimming took 5 bases from V and 2 from J; bases not matched to a gene: 12. Germline V gives CDR1 LNHDA, CDR2 SQIVND (reference sequence). This CDR3 is 17 amino acids long. Here the CDR3 reads CASSAQFRSGGAYEQYF. CDR3 DNA: TGTGCCAGTAGTGCCCAGTTTCGCAGCGGGGGGGCCTACGAGCAGTACTTC. Together with reference TRBV19 and TRBJ2-7, the CDR3 gives the full variable domain: DGGITQSPKYLFRKEGQNVTLSCEQNLNHDAMYWYRQDPGQGLRLIYYSQIVNDFQKGDIAEGYSVSREKKESFPLTVTSAQKNPTAFYLCASSAQFRSGGAYEQYFGPGTRLTVT.

This clone was observed once. The chain uses TRBV2 and TRBJ1-1; D not resolved. Germline V gives CDR1 SNHLY, CDR2 FYNNEI. The ends were cut back, 4 bases at V and 4 bases at J, with 10 bases in the middle. The CDR3 has 13 residues. CDR3: CASSAEVGTEAFF. CDR3 sequence (DNA): TGTGCCAGCAGTGCCGAGGTCGGCACTGAAGCTTTCTTT.

The rearrangement links TRBV7-9 to TRBJ1-2; D unresolved. The CDR3 has 17 amino acids. V lost 1 base, J lost 2 bases, and 17 bases lay in between. Germline V gene lookup returns CDR1 SEHNR and CDR2 FQNEAQ (reference sequence). The CDR3 nucleotides read TGTGCCAGCAGCTTAGAACGGTATGCTCCACCGAACTATGGCTACACCTTC. Its translation: CASSLERYAPPNYGYTF.

This chain links TRBV11-2 with TRBJ2-1, with 9 bases matching TRBD2. The CDR3 spans 16 residues. V lost 2 bases to trimming and J lost 3 bases; unmatched junction nucleotides: 5. CDR1 and CDR2 from the germline V gene are SGHAT and FQNNGV. The CDR3 sequence: CASSLQAGGYYNEQFF. In DNA form, the CDR3 reads TGTGCCAGCAGCTTACAAGCGGGAGGCTACTACAATGAGCAGTTCTTC.

The chain couples TRBV30 to TRBJ1-4; TRBD1 matches at 8 bases. The CDR3 contains 18 residues. V was clipped by 1 base and J by 7 bases; unmatched bases: 17. Germline values: CDR1 GTSNPN, CDR2 SVGIG (reference sequence). In nucleotides, the CDR3 is TGTGCCTGGAGTGGCGTACCGGAGAGGCAGGGGGCCGTTGAAAAACTGTTTTTT. Amino acids: CAWSGVPERQGAVEKLFF.

This sequence joins TRBV19 and TRBJ2-2; TRBD2 agrees at 12 bases. Germline V CDR1 and CDR2: LNHDA, SQIVND (reference sequence). The length of the CDR3 is 16 residues. Trimming removed 5 bases from V and 1 base from J; junction bases left unmatched: 2. The CDR3 loop is CASSGLAGWNTGELFF. CDR3 DNA: TGTGCCAGTAGTGGACTAGCGGGATGGAACACCGGGGAGCTGTTTTTT. The full variable domain, rest sourced from reference TRBV19 and TRBJ2-2, is DGGITQSPKYLFRKEGQNVTLSCEQNLNHDAMYWYRQDPGQGLRLIYYSQIVNDFQKGDIAEGYSVSREKKESFPLTVTSAQKNPTAFYLCASSGLAGWNTGELFFGEGSRLTVL.

As DNA, the CDR3 is TGCGCCAGCAGCCAAGATCCGGGCGCGACAGGCACAGATACGCAGTATTTT. As protein: CASSQDPGATGTDTQYF. The V call is TRBV4-1, the J call TRBJ2-3, with TRBD1 as a possible D gene (5 bases). V lost 0 bases and J lost 1, with 14 bases in between. Germline loops: CDR1 MGHRA, CDR2 YSYEKL. This CDR3 has 17 amino acids.

The genes are TRBV7-9 and TRBJ1-6, with TRBD1 matching over 9 bases. With 2 bases clipped from V and 8 bases from J, the junction kept 1 base outside the gene matches. The germline V gene encodes CDR1 SEHNR and CDR2 FQNEAQ (reference sequence). The CDR3 extends over 14 amino acids. This CDR3 is CASSLRQGDSPLHF. In DNA form, the CDR3 reads TGTGCCAGCAGCTTAAGACAGGGGGATTCACCCCTCCACTTT.

This clone was seen a handful of times. The chain carries TRBV30 and TRBJ2-3; D call uncertain. CDR1 and CDR2 (germline): GTSNPN, SVGIG (reference sequence). This CDR3 is built from 14 residues. Trimming shortened V by 3 bases and J by 5 bases, and 15 bases separated the two germline ends. The CDR3 here is CAWSVSTFGDTQYF. For the CDR3, the DNA is TGTGCCTGGAGCGTTTCTACCTTCGGAGATACGCAGTATTTT.

The genes are TRBV7-6 and TRBJ1-1, with 7 bases lining up with TRBD1. Trimming removed 2 bases from V and 10 bases from J; junction bases left unmatched: 4. This CDR3 is 12 amino acids long. Germline CDR1 SGHVS, CDR2 FNYEAQ. CDR3 bases: TGTGCCAGCAGCTTAAGTAGGGGGCGAGCTTTCTTT. This gives the protein CASSLSRGRAFF.

The rearrangement uses TRBV5-1 and TRBJ2-2; 7 bases are a match to TRBD1. In germline, CDR1 is SGHRS, CDR2 YFSETQ. V lost 5 bases to trimming and J lost 3 bases; unmatched junction nucleotides: 13. The CDR3 contains 17 residues. Written as DNA, the CDR3 is TGCGCCAGCAGTAAAGGGGGCCGGATCCTTTACACCGGGGAGCTGTTTTTT. Its protein product is CASSKGGRILYTGELFF.

The chain uses TRBV28 and TRBJ2-7; D not certain. This CDR3 region has 15 residues. Trimming shortened V by 10 bases and J by 3 bases, and 22 bases separated the two germline ends. Germline assignment: CDR1 MDHEN and CDR2 SYDVKM. The CDR3 loop is CAKHPSQAQNYEQYF. CDR3 nucleotides: TGTGCCAAGCACCCCTCCCAGGCCCAGAACTACGAGCAGTACTTC.

The rearrangement uses TRBV10-1 and TRBJ1-1, with TRBD1 as a possible D gene (6 bases). The germline CDR1 and CDR2 sequences are WNHNN and SYGVQD (reference sequence). This CDR3 contains 14 residues. Trimming removed 2 bases at V and 3 bases at J, with 10 bases between. The CDR3 DNA sequence: TGCGCCAGCAGTGAGACCGGACAGTACACTGAAGCTTTCTTT. Its translation is CASSETGQYTEAFF.

V gene TRBV4-1 combines with J gene TRBJ2-7; possibly TRBD2 for D (6 bases). Trimming removed 4 bases at V and 3 bases at J, with 13 bases between. The germline gives CDR1 MGHRA, CDR2 YSYEKL. The CDR3 contains 14 residues. The CDR3 sequence is CASSRSAGLYEQYF. The CDR3 DNA follows: TGCGCCAGCAGCCGCTCGGCGGGGCTCTACGAGCAGTACTTC.

V is TRBV4-1 and J is TRBJ2-5, with 13 bases matching TRBD2. V gave up 0 bases and J gave up 2 bases; unmatched junction bases: 6. The CDR3 is made up of 18 amino acids. Per the germline V gene, CDR1 is MGHRA and CDR2 is YSYEKL. The CDR3 coding sequence is TGCGCCAGCAGCCAAGATCTTTGGACTAGCGGGAGACAAGAGACCCAGTACTTC. Protein sequence: CASSQDLWTSGRQETQYF.

This sequence joins TRBV9 and TRBJ1-4; D uncertain. The V end was cut by 1 base, the J end by 0 bases, with 4 bases between. Per germline, CDR1 SGDLS and CDR2 YYNGEE. The CDR3 runs 14 residues. The CDR3 nucleotides are TGTGCCAGCAGCGTACGAGCAACTAATGAAAAACTGTTTTTT. Amino acid sequence: CASSVRATNEKLFF.

This chain uses TRBV7-6 with TRBJ2-7, with 11 positions matching TRBD2. CDR3 size: 15 residues. Germline trimming cut 3 bases from V and 2 bases from J; bases unmatched to any gene: 3. Looked up from germline, CDR1 is SGHVS and CDR2 is FNYEAQ. The CDR3 loop is CASSFGTSGAYEQYF. In DNA form, the CDR3 reads TGTGCCAGCAGCTTCGGGACTAGCGGAGCCTACGAGCAGTACTTC.

The chain combines TRBV7-2 with TRBJ1-2; 10 nucleotides match TRBD1. Germline CDR1 and CDR2: SGHTA and FQGNSA. The CDR3 is made up of 15 amino acids. V was clipped by 4 bases and J by 5 bases; unmatched bases: 7. The CDR3 sequence: CASSSRQGARYGYTF. DNA of the CDR3: TGTGCCAGCAGCTCCCGACAGGGGGCGAGGTATGGCTACACCTTC.